Listed below are T cell receptor beta chains from one sample, sequenced in a study of Ad26.COV2.S vaccination and SARS-CoV-2 variants. The method was immunoSEQ multiplex PCR; TCRdb's version includes in-frame clones alone and lacks a portion of them. The sample carries roughly 350,000 clones, roughly 90% recorded once. The sequenced sample was peripheral blood, obtained in a trial of Ad26.COV2.S vaccine versus placebo. The receptors come from a person between 18 and 60 years old who received the Ad26.COV2.S COVID-19 vaccine or a placebo. Each CDR3 is given with its conserved first and last residue. The D gene is left open where the match is weak. Expanded clones get a size class; other rows say once, few or many, or leave the size out.

V gene	clone size	D gene	J gene	CDR3 DNA	CDR3 protein
TRBV7-2	once	-	TRBJ2-7	TGTGCCAGCAGCCCGGGAAACTCCTACGAGCAGTACTTC	CASSPGNSYEQYF
TRBV29-1	-	TRBD1	TRBJ1-1	TGCAGCGTTGAAAGACAGGGAGGGATGGTTACTGAAGCTTTCTTT	CSVERQGGMVTEAFF
TRBV6-5	-	TRBD2	TRBJ2-1	TGTGCCAGCAGACTAGCGGGGGGGCCCCACAATGAGCAGTTCTTC	CASRLAGGPHNEQFF
TRBV27	-	TRBD2	TRBJ2-4	TGTGCCAGCAGTTTATCAGCGGGGGGGTACATTCAGTACTTC	CASSLSAGGYIQYF
TRBV19	-	-	TRBJ1-3	TGTGCCAGTTCGAACCGGGACCTCTCTGGAAACACCATATATTTT	CASSNRDLSGNTIYF
TRBV11-3	-	TRBD1	TRBJ2-7	TGTGCCAGCAGCTTAGGACAGGGGGCTGAAGAGCAGTACTTC	CASSLGQGAEEQYF
TRBV15	-	TRBD1	TRBJ2-1	TGTGCCACCAGCAGAGAACAGGGGAACTACAATGAGCAGTTCTTC	CATSREQGNYNEQFF
TRBV28	-	-	TRBJ2-7	TGTGCCAGCAGTCAAGTCGGCTACGAGCAGTACTTC	CASSQVGYEQYF
TRBV25-1	-	-	TRBJ1-2	TGTGCCAGCAGTGATCCTAGGGGCGCAAAAAACTATGGCTACACCTTC	CASSDPRGAKNYGYTF
TRBV10-3	-	TRBD1	TRBJ2-7	TGTGCCACTACCGGGACAGGGATCTACGAGCAGTACTTC	CATTGTGIYEQYF
TRBV5-6	-	-	TRBJ1-4	TGTGCCAGCAGCCCCGACAGGAGACCAACTAATGAAAAACTGTTTTTT	CASSPDRRPTNEKLFF
TRBV12-5	-	-	TRBJ2-5	TGTGCTAGTGCCCTCAGCGGGCTCCAAGAGACCCAGTACTTC	CASALSGLQETQYF
TRBV4-3	-	-	TRBJ1-1	TGCGCCAGCAGCCACAGTTACACTGAAGCTTTCTTT	CASSHSYTEAFF
TRBV29-1	-	-	TRBJ1-1	TGCAGCGTAGGAGCCAGGGAGGGCACTGAAGCTTTCTTT	CSVGAREGTEAFF
TRBV5-4	-	-	TRBJ2-4	TGTGCCAGCAGCTTGGGACTACCCGACAAAAACATTCAGTACTTC	CASSLGLPDKNIQYF
TRBV27	-	-	TRBJ2-3	TGTGCCACCTCGTTTTACCCGGGTCGGTACACAGATACGCAGTATTTT	CATSFYPGRYTDTQYF
TRBV25-1	-	-	TRBJ1-1	TGTGCCAGCAGTGAGTTGTCAGACACTGAAGCTTTCTTT	CASSELSDTEAFF
TRBV15	-	-	TRBJ1-6	TGTGCCACCAGCAGAGAGACTTCCACCCTCCACTTT	CATSRETSTLHF
TRBV5-1	-	TRBD2	TRBJ2-5	TGCGCCAGCAGCCAACTCCACTTAGCGGGGTCCCAAGAGACCCAGTACTTC	CASSQLHLAGSQETQYF
TRBV5-1	-	-	TRBJ2-1	TGCGCCAGCAGCTTGGAGAGGCGGAATGAGCAGTTCTTC	CASSLERRNEQFF
TRBV4-1	-	-	TRBJ2-7	TGCGCCAGCAGCCAAGAAATTTACAGCCACGAGCAGTACTTC	CASSQEIYSHEQYF
TRBV4-2	few	TRBD1	TRBJ1-3	TGTGCCAGCAGCCAAGATAGGGGGACAGGGAACACTGGAAACACCATATATTTT	CASSQDRGTGNTGNTIYF
TRBV7-9	-	-	TRBJ2-6	TGTGCCAGCAGCTTAGAAAGGAACAGAAGGACTTTC	CASSLERNRRTF
TRBV18	-	-	TRBJ1-6	TGTGCCAGCTCCCAAAACGAGGCCTATAATTCACCCCTCCACTTT	CASSQNEAYNSPLHF
TRBV4-3	-	-	TRBJ1-3	TGCGCCAGCAGCCAAGAATCACAGCTAGTCTCTGGAAACACCATATATTTT	CASSQESQLVSGNTIYF
TRBV19	-	TRBD1	TRBJ1-2	TGTGCCAGTAGTATTTTTCAGGGACAGGGGAACTATGGCTACACCTTC	CASSIFQGQGNYGYTF
TRBV6-5	-	TRBD1	TRBJ2-5	TGTGCCAGCAGTTACTCGGGACAGGGGGCGGGAAAGACCCAGTACTTC	CASSYSGQGAGKTQYF
TRBV27	-	TRBD1	TRBJ1-2	TGTGCCAGCAGTCCCGGACAGGGGTGGTATGGCTACACCTTC	CASSPGQGWYGYTF
TRBV6-2/TRBV6-3	-	TRBD1	TRBJ2-1	TGTGCCAGCAGTTACGTCACCGGGACAGGGGTATCAAATGAGCAGTTCTTC	CASSYVTGTGVSNEQFF
TRBV5-1	-	-	TRBJ1-1	TGCGCCAGCAGCTTAGCCTGGACAGACACTGAAGCTTTCTTT	CASSLAWTDTEAFF
TRBV30	-	TRBD1	TRBJ1-2	TGTGCCTGGAGCCAGGACAGGGGTGACTATGGCTACACCTTC	CAWSQDRGDYGYTF
TRBV4-3	-	-	TRBJ1-1	TGCGCCAGCAGCCAAGATTTGGGGCCGGAGAACACTGAAGCTTTCTTT	CASSQDLGPENTEAFF
TRBV9	-	-	TRBJ2-1	TGTGCCAGCAGCGTAGCGTCCTCTAGCGCGCCCGGAAGGGCGGAGCAGTTCTTC	CASSVASSSAPGRAEQFF
TRBV7-8	-	-	TRBJ1-2	TGTGCCAGCAGCTTAGCTTCGACAACTCCTAACTATGGCTACACCTTC	CASSLASTTPNYGYTF
TRBV4-2	many	TRBD2	TRBJ2-3	TGTGCCAGCAGCCCGGGACTAGCGGGAGGGCCTAGCACAGATACGCAGTATTTT	CASSPGLAGGPSTDTQYF
TRBV7-2	once	-	TRBJ1-1	TGTGCCAGCAGCCGCCCCGAGGGGAACACTGAAGCTTTCTTT	CASSRPEGNTEAFF
TRBV27	-	-	TRBJ2-7	TGTGCCAGCAGTTTATTCGCTGGATCCTACGAGCAGTACTTC	CASSLFAGSYEQYF
TRBV11-3	-	-	TRBJ2-1	TGTGCCAGCAGCTTAGAGGTAAATGAGCAGTTCTTC	CASSLEVNEQFF
TRBV4-3	-	-	TRBJ2-3	TGCGCCAGCAGCCCGGCTAGTGTTAGCGCAGATACGCAGTATTTT	CASSPASVSADTQYF
TRBV7-8	-	-	TRBJ1-1	TGTGCCAGCAGCCTCAGGGGCACTGAAGCTTTCTTT	CASSLRGTEAFF
TRBV28	-	TRBD2	TRBJ2-5	TGTGCCAGCAGTTTCGTACGGGGACTAGCCTCGGAGACCCAGTACTTC	CASSFVRGLASETQYF
TRBV9	-	TRBD2	TRBJ2-3	TGTGCCAGCAGCGTAGTTCCTAGCGGAGGCACAGATACGCAGTATTTT	CASSVVPSGGTDTQYF
TRBV7-9	once	-	TRBJ1-5	TGTGCCAGCAGCTTACCTCTTCAGCCCCAGCATTTT	CASSLPLQPQHF
TRBV7-2	-	-	TRBJ2-3	TGTGCCAGCAGCTTAGTAGCGAGCGAAGGTACGCAGTATTTT	CASSLVASEGTQYF
TRBV12-5	-	-	TRBJ2-2	TGTGCTAGTGGTTTGGTAGGAGAGACCGGGGAGCTGTTTTTT	CASGLVGETGELFF
TRBV3-1/TRBV3-2	-	-	TRBJ1-2	TGTGCCAGCAGCCAAGACACAGGGACCTATGGCTACACCTTC	CASSQDTGTYGYTF
TRBV3-1/TRBV3-2	-	-	TRBJ2-7	TGTGCCAGCAGCCAAGATAATAGAGACAAGACCTCGGGGCAGTACTTC	CASSQDNRDKTSGQYF
TRBV10-3	-	TRBD2	TRBJ2-7	TGTGCCATCAGTGATTTAACTAGCGGAAGGCCCTACGAGCAGTACTTC	CAISDLTSGRPYEQYF
TRBV7-2	-	TRBD1	TRBJ2-2	TGTGCCAGCAGCACCAGGACAGGGGAGTATACCGGGGAGCTGTTTTTT	CASSTRTGEYTGELFF
TRBV4-2	once	-	TRBJ1-4	TGTGCCAGCAGCCAGTACCAAAATCGACTGTTTTTT	CASSQYQNRLFF
TRBV14	-	-	TRBJ1-3	TGTGCCAGCAGCCTAGTAAGAAACTCTGGAAACACCATATATTTT	CASSLVRNSGNTIYF
TRBV5-1	once	-	TRBJ1-6	TGCGCCAGCAGCTTTCGACAGAATAATAATTCACCCCTCCACTTT	CASSFRQNNNSPLHF
TRBV5-5	-	-	TRBJ1-6	TGTGCCAGCAGCTTGGGGGGGGAGAATTCACCCCTCCACTTT	CASSLGGENSPLHF